This T cell receptor (beta chain) was sequenced during a study of shared clonotypes between healthy human individuals. Overall study: CD4 naive and CD4 memory each took three plates per donor, while CD8 naive took two and CD8 memory one.

200 to 250 ng DNA, approximately 30,000 T cell genomes, went into each sorted-subset replicate PCR. TCRdb's copy holds only in-frame clones and misses some; the assay was immunoSEQ multiplex PCR. This sample has 2.3 million or so clones, with more than 85% found just once. General study points: Exclusively blood specimens were collected; tissue repertoires likely differ. Relative to memory subsets, naive subsets generally showed larger estimated richness.

The trim removed 7 bases at V and 3 bases at J, leaving 11 bases unmatched. Germline V lookup: CDR1 MNHNY, CDR2 SVGAGI (reference sequence). This CDR3 is built from 16 residues. A note on this clone: Its antigen is undetermined.

The chain recombines TRBV6-6 with TRBJ2-7; 11 bases line up with TRBD2. The sample consisted of naive CD4+ T cells from PBMCs. Subset meaning: CD45RA+ positively selected. The TCR originated in a man aged 18 to 29 in good health. Some clones in this sample may be carry-over from other donors' samples. In nucleotides, the CDR3 is TGTGCCAGCACACTCCTAGCGGGAGGAGGACTCTACGAGCAGTACTTC. This sequence encodes CASTLLAGGGLYEQYF.